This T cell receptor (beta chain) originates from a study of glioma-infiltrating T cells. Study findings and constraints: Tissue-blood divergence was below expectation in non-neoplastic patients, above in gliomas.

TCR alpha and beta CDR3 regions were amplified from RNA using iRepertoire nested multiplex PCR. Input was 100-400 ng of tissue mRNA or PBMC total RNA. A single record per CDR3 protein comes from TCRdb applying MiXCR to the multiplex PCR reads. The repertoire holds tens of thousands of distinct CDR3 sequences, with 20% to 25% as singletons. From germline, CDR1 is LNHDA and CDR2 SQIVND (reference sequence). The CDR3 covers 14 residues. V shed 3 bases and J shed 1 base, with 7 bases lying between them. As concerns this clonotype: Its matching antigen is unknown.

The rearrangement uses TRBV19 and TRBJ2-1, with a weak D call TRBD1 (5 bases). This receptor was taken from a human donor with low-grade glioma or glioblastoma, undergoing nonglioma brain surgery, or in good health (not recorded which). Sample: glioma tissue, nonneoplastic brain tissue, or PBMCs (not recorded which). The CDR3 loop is CASSMGRSYNEQFF. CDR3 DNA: TGTGCCAGTAGTATGGGGCGGTCCTACAATGAGCAGTTCTTC.